Presented here are 20 T cell receptor beta chains from one specimen sequenced in a study of cytomegalovirus exposure and HLA in healthy donors. Primers included in the PCR were 60 Vbeta and 13 Jbeta primers. Produced via immunoSEQ multiplex PCR; TCRdb's table is partial and in-frame only. The repertoire has approximately 110,000 clones, approximately 83% of them found once; the top ten carry roughly 6.1%. The sequenced sample was PBMCs. These receptors were collected from a man between 18 and 35 years old in good health and CMV-seronegative.

The J gene is TRBJ1-1, the V gene TRBV5-6; 7 nucleotides line up with TRBD1. Germline CDR1 and CDR2: SGHDT and YYEEEE. Trimming at V came to 0 bases and at J to 8 bases, leaving 7 bases not matched to a gene. CDR3 length: 14 amino acids. The CDR3 region has the DNA TGTGCCAGCAGCTTGGACAGGGGTAGGTTAGAAGCTTTCTTT. This sequence encodes CASSLDRGRLEAFF.

This rearrangement joins TRBV27 to TRBJ1-2; D might be TRBD1 (5 bases). V lost 4 bases and J 4 bases, leaving 22 bases between the germline ends. The CDR3 spans 17 residues. Germline assignment: CDR1 MNHEY and CDR2 SMNVEV (reference sequence). For the CDR3, the DNA is TGTGCCAGCAGTTCCCTACCGAAACAGGCTACCGGCTATGGCTACACCTTC. Translation: CASSSLPKQATGYGYTF.

V and J are TRBV27 and TRBJ2-7; TRBD1 agrees at 10 bases. The length of the CDR3 is 15 residues. V lost 4 bases to trimming and J lost 4 bases; unmatched junction nucleotides: 7. Germline V gene lookup returns CDR1 MNHEY and CDR2 SMNVEV (reference sequence). The CDR3 is CASSSGQGNIYEQYF. The CDR3 DNA is TGTGCCAGCAGTTCGGGACAGGGGAATATTTACGAGCAGTACTTC.

This chain connects TRBV5-1 to TRBJ1-1; D possibly corresponds to TRBD1 (6 bases). Deletions cut 6 bases from V and 3 bases from J, with 18 bases between. Germline loops: CDR1 SGHRS, CDR2 YFSETQ. CDR3 length: 15 amino acids. CDR3 region: CASTPRRGADTEAFF. The CDR3, as DNA: TGCGCCAGCACCCCGAGACGGGGGGCGGACACTGAAGCTTTCTTT.

The chain combines TRBV7-9 with TRBJ1-4, with D unclear. Germline V gene lookup returns CDR1 SEHNR and CDR2 FQNEAQ (reference sequence). Trimming took off 4 bases at V and 7 bases at J, with 10 bases between the two ends. The CDR3 consists of 13 residues. CDR3: CASSYLRGEKLFF. CDR3 bases: TGTGCCAGCAGCTATCTTCGGGGTGAAAAACTGTTTTTT.

The chain combines TRBV7-9 with TRBJ2-4, with D maybe TRBD1 (7 bases). The CDR3 runs 15 residues. Trimming pared 3 bases from V and 5 bases from J, leaving 14 bases between. Germline V lookup: CDR1 SEHNR, CDR2 FQNEAQ (reference sequence). The CDR3 coding sequence is TGTGCCAGCAGCTTTGGAGGGGGCACCCAAAACATTCAGTACTTC. This sequence encodes CASSFGGGTQNIQYF.

The gene calls are TRBV28 and TRBJ1-1; 7 bases are shared with TRBD1. The CDR3 has 14 amino acids. Trimming took 8 bases from V and 1 from J; bases not matched to a gene: 7. Germline V CDR1 and CDR2: MDHEN, SYDVKM. CDR3 DNA: TGTGCCAGCGGCCCGGGACAGCCGAACACTGAAGCTTTCTTT. Its protein is CASGPGQPNTEAFF.

The table lists this clone with a few counts. This rearrangement joins TRBV30 to TRBJ1-4; no reliable D call. Germline loops: CDR1 GTSNPN, CDR2 SVGIG (reference sequence). V lost 2 bases, J lost 12 bases, and 16 bases lay in between. The CDR3 is 13 amino acids. In DNA, the CDR3 is TGTGCCTGGAGTATAGGAGCTACTAGTGAACTGTTTTTT. Amino acid sequence: CAWSIGATSELFF.

CDR3 nucleotides: TGCGCCAGCAGCCAAGTTCGGGGACTAGCGGGACCCTACAATGAGCAGTTCTTC. Protein sequence: CASSQVRGLAGPYNEQFF. The genes are TRBV4-3 and TRBJ2-1; 13 bases line up with TRBD2. This CDR3 comprises 18 residues. The germline gives CDR1 LGHNA, CDR2 YSLEER. The J segment lost 2 bases and the V segment lost 1 base, leaving 5 bases of the junction unmatched.

V and J are TRBV7-2 and TRBJ2-5, with unresolved D. V lost 0 bases to trimming and J lost 4 bases, with 9 bases between them. The CDR3 extends over 14 amino acids. Germline-derived CDR1 and CDR2 are SGHTA and FQGNSA. The CDR3 DNA is TGTGCCAGCAGCTTAGCGAGCCTTTTAGAGACCCAGTACTTC. This gives the protein CASSLASLLETQYF.

The chain links TRBV7-9 to TRBJ2-2; 9 bases fit TRBD2. The germline CDR1 and CDR2 sequences are SEHNR and FQNEAQ (reference sequence). The CDR3 consists of 15 residues. Trimming cost V 0 bases and J 6 bases; bases outside gene matches: 2. The CDR3 loop is CASSLATSGAGELFF. Written as DNA, the CDR3 is TGTGCCAGCAGCTTAGCGACTAGCGGAGCCGGGGAGCTGTTTTTT.

The chain employs TRBV28 and TRBJ2-2; D is ambiguous. Per germline, CDR1 MDHEN and CDR2 SYDVKM. This CDR3 is 15 amino acids long. The V and J ends lost 2 bases and 0 bases respectively, with 7 bases between them. The CDR3 region has the DNA TGTGCCAGCAGTTTAATGCGGACGAACACCGGGGAGCTGTTTTTT. This codes for CASSLMRTNTGELFF.

This clone was seen only once. The chain has TRBV5-1 and TRBJ2-1, with 13 bases lining up with TRBD2. Germline CDR1 is SGHRS and CDR2 is YFSETQ. The CDR3 contains 15 residues. V was pared by 3 bases and J by 6 bases, with 3 bases of the junction left unmatched. The CDR3 DNA follows: TGCGCCAGCAGCTCGGGACTAGCGGGAACCAATGAGCAGTTCTTC. Translating gives CASSSGLAGTNEQFF.

This clone has only one observation. The V call is TRBV4-1, the J call TRBJ2-7, with 9 nucleotides matching TRBD1. The J segment lost 2 bases and the V segment lost 3 bases, leaving 5 bases of the junction unmatched. CDR1 is MGHRA, CDR2 YSYEKL, per germline. CDR3 size: 15 residues. CDR3 amino acids: CASSHTGTGTYEQYF. DNA of the CDR3: TGCGCCAGCAGCCATACCGGGACAGGGACCTACGAGCAGTACTTC.

This chain uses TRBV27 with TRBJ2-3; D remains ambiguous. CDR1 and CDR2 from the germline V gene are MNHEY and SMNVEV (reference sequence). Trimming shortened V by 2 bases and J by 4 bases, and 7 bases separated the two germline ends. This CDR3 region has 13 residues. The CDR3 region is CASSLMSPDTQYF. The DNA for the CDR3 is TGTGCCAGCAGTTTAATGAGTCCAGATACGCAGTATTTT.

V gene TRBV30 combines with J gene TRBJ2-7, with a tentative D call TRBD1 (7 bases). V lost 5 bases, J lost 2 bases, and 13 bases lay in between. Germline loops: CDR1 GTSNPN, CDR2 SVGIG (reference sequence). The CDR3 has 13 residues. CDR3 nucleotides: TGTGCCTGGGAGGAGGGGACAGCCTACGAGCAGTACTTC. It encodes CAWEEGTAYEQYF.

The chain joins TRBV27 to TRBJ1-4; no firm D call. CDR3 length equals 15 residues. Germline V gene lookup returns CDR1 MNHEY and CDR2 SMNVEV (reference sequence). Between the trimmed V and J ends, which lost 3 bases and 8 bases, there was a span of 16 bases. The CDR3 coding sequence is TGTGCCAGCAGTTTGGGAGCGGCCAGTTGGGAAAAACTGTTTTTT. Amino acid sequence: CASSLGAASWEKLFF.

The chain is built from TRBV5-5 and TRBJ2-5, with 8 bases aligning to TRBD2. Losses at the gene ends were 0 bases for V and 1 base for J; bases not matched to a gene: 8. The CDR3 spans 17 residues. CDR1 SGHKS and CDR2 YYEKEE come from the germline V gene (reference sequence). The CDR3 here is CASSLDPSGGIQETQYF. In DNA form, the CDR3 reads TGTGCCAGCAGCTTGGACCCCAGCGGGGGAATCCAAGAGACCCAGTACTTC.

The CDR3 nucleotides are TGTGCCAGCAGTTTTTCCGGGGAGATCAATCAGCCCCAGCATTTT. It codes for CASSFSGEINQPQHF. This chain connects TRBV27 to TRBJ1-5; the D is unclear. The germline CDR1 and CDR2 sequences are MNHEY and SMNVEV (reference sequence). The V end was cut by 3 bases, the J end by 3 bases, with 12 bases between. The CDR3 is 15 amino acids.

The chain uses TRBV6-4 and TRBJ2-1, with D tentatively TRBD1 (5 bases). V dropped 4 bases and J dropped 9 bases, with 10 bases sitting between them. CDR3 length: 12 amino acids. The germline CDR1 and CDR2 sequences are MRHNA and SNTAGT. CDR3 residues: CASSGRVGEQFF. CDR3 DNA: TGTGCCAGCAGTGGCAGGGTGGGTGAGCAGTTCTTC.